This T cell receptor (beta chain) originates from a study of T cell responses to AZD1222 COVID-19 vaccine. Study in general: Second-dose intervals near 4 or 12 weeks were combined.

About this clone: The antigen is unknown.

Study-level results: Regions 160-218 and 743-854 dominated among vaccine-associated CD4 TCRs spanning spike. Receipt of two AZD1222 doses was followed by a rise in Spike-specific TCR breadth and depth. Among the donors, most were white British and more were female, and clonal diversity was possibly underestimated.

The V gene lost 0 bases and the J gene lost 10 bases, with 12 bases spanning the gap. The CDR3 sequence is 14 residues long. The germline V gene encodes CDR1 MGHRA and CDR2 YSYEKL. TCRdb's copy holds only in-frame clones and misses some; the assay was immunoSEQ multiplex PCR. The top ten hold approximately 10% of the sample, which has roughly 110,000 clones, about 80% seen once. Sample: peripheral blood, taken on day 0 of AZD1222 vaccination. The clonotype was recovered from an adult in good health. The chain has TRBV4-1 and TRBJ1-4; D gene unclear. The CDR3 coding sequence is TGCGCCAGCAGCCAAGAAGCAGACGCCAGAAAACTGTTTTTT. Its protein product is CASSQEADARKLFF.